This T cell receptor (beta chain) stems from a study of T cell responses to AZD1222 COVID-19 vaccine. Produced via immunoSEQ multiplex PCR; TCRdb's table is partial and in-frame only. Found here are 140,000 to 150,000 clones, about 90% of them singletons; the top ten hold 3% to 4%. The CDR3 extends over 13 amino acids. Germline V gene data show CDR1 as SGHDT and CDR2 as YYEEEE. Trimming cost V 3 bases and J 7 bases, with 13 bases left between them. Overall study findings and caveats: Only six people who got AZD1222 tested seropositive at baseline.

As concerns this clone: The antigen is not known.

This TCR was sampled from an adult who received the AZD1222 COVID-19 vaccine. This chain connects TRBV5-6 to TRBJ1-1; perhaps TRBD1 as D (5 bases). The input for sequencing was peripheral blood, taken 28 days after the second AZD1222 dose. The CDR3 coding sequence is TGTGCCAGCAGCTGGAGGGGAGCGGATGAAGCTTTCTTT. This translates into CASSWRGADEAFF.